The 15 T cell receptor beta chains below come from one sample, sequenced in a study of blood T cell repertoires in COVID-19. The data were produced by immunoSEQ multiplex PCR, yet TCRdb's version contains in-frame clones alone and is incomplete. The table has some 68,000 clones, about four fifths seen once; the top ten hold 28%. The sequenced material came from peripheral blood. The receptors stem from a man aged 65 to 79 with acute or convalescent COVID-19.

CDR3 sequence reads: CATSRGQNLYEQYF. The CDR3 DNA sequence: TGTGCCACCAGCAGAGGACAGAACCTCTACGAGCAGTACTTC. This chain connects TRBV15 to TRBJ2-7; D might be TRBD1 (5 bases). V was cut by 1 base and J by 3 bases, with 10 bases left in between. The CDR3 extends over 14 amino acids. CDR1 is LNHNV and CDR2 is YYDKDF in the germline V gene (reference sequence).

The chain employs TRBV7-9 and TRBJ1-2; a possible D gene is TRBD1 (6 bases). With 2 bases removed from V and 2 bases from J, the gap between germline ends came to 18 bases. The V gene's germline CDR1 is SEHNR and CDR2 FQNEAQ (reference sequence). The CDR3 is 17 amino acids. The CDR3 DNA follows: TGTGCCAGCAGCTTACCAGGAATGGACAGTGAGAACTATGGCTACACCTTC. Its translation is CASSLPGMDSENYGYTF. Drawing the rest from reference TRBV7-9 and TRBJ1-2, the complete variable domain is DTGVSQNPRHKITKRGQNVTFRCDPISEHNRLYWYRQTLGQGPEFLTYFQNEAQLEKSRLLSDRFSAERPKGSFSTLEIQRTEQGDSAMYLCASSLPGMDSENYGYTFGSGTRLTVV.

J is TRBJ1-2 and V is TRBV3-1 (or the pseudogene TRBV3-2); perhaps TRBD1 as D (5 bases). This CDR3 region has 13 residues. The V end lost 1 base, the J end lost 8 bases, and 11 bases lay between the germline ends. CDR1 is LGHDT and CDR2 is YNNKEL in the germline V gene (reference sequence). The CDR3 nucleotides are TGTGCCAGCAGCCAAGGGGGGGTATCGGGCTACACCTTC. Its protein is CASSQGGVSGYTF.

This chain links TRBV7-2 with TRBJ2-7, with a possible D match to TRBD1 (5 bases). CDR3 length: 13 residues. Germline CDR1 is SGHTA and CDR2 is FQGNSA. The V and J ends lost 1 base and 4 bases respectively, with 8 bases between them. The CDR3 loop is CASSLGTLYEQYF. In DNA form, the CDR3 reads TGTGCCAGCAGCTTAGGGACACTTTACGAGCAGTACTTC.

The chain uses TRBV5-1 and TRBJ2-7; D is perhaps TRBD1 (6 bases). Trimming pared 4 bases from V and 3 bases from J, leaving 20 bases between. Germline CDR1 SGHRS, CDR2 YFSETQ. The CDR3 runs to 16 residues. The CDR3 sequence is CASSLPLQGPVYEQYF. Written as DNA, the CDR3 is TGCGCCAGCAGCCTACCATTACAGGGTCCAGTCTACGAGCAGTACTTC.

The V and J genes are TRBV10-3 and TRBJ1-1; 7 positions agree with TRBD1. This CDR3 contains 15 residues. Germline trimming cut 1 base from V and 5 bases from J; bases unmatched to any gene: 7. CDR1 is ENHRY and CDR2 is SYGVKD in the germline V gene. The CDR3 loop is CAISELGGYRTEAFF. The CDR3 nucleotides are TGTGCCATCAGTGAGTTAGGGGGCTACCGTACTGAAGCTTTCTTT.

CDR3 region: CASSRLGQGNYGYTF. CDR3 coding DNA: TGTGCCAGCAGCCGCCTGGGACAGGGAAACTATGGCTACACCTTC. V gene TRBV4-2 combines with J gene TRBJ1-2; 9 nucleotides line up with TRBD1. The ends lost 4 bases at V and 2 bases at J; junction bases unmatched: 5. The germline V gene encodes CDR1 LGHNA and CDR2 YNFKEQ. The CDR3 totals 15 residues.

The chain recombines TRBV3-1 (or the pseudogene TRBV3-2) with TRBJ2-6, with D possibly TRBD1 on 6 matching bases. Germline lookup yields CDR1 LGHDT and CDR2 YNNKEL (reference sequence). V was cut by 2 bases and J by 0 bases, with 14 bases left in between. The CDR3 sequence is 18 residues long. The CDR3, as DNA: TGTGCCAGCAGCCAATGGGTGGACAGTTCCTCTGGGGCCAACGTCCTGACTTTC. The encoded protein is CASSQWVDSSSGANVLTF.

This clone showed up just a few times. This chain links TRBV19 with TRBJ1-1, with D possibly being TRBD1 (6 bases). This CDR3 spans 15 amino acids. V gave up 5 bases and J gave up 3 bases, with 16 bases separating them. Germline assignment: CDR1 LNHDA and CDR2 SQIVND (reference sequence). In DNA, the CDR3 is TGTGCCAGTAGTCCCCGACAGGCAAGGGACACTGAAGCTTTCTTT. Its protein product is CASSPRQARDTEAFF.

The rearrangement joins TRBV4-3 to TRBJ1-3, with a possible D match to TRBD1 (6 bases). Trimming took off 0 bases at V and 1 base at J, with 10 bases between the two ends. CDR1 is LGHNA, CDR2 YSLEER, per germline. The CDR3 extends over 16 amino acids. The CDR3 DNA reads as TGCGCCAGCAGCCAAGATTACAGGGCATCTGGAAACACCATATATTTT. It codes for CASSQDYRASGNTIYF.

This rearrangement joins TRBV6-2 or TRBV6-3 to TRBJ2-7; D call uncertain. The germline V gene encodes CDR1 MNHEY and CDR2 SVGEGT. This CDR3 is built from 12 residues. Trimming removed 4 bases at V and 4 bases at J, with 8 bases between. CDR3 in amino acids: CASSFLTYEQYF. CDR3 coding DNA: TGTGCCAGCAGTTTTTTGACTTACGAGCAGTACTTC.

The V and J genes are TRBV19 and TRBJ2-7, with TRBD2 identical over 13 bases. Per the germline V gene, CDR1 is LNHDA and CDR2 is SQIVND (reference sequence). The CDR3 length is 15 residues. With 4 bases clipped from V and 4 bases from J, the junction kept 4 bases outside the gene matches. The CDR3: CASSRGTSGKYEQYF. CDR3 in DNA: TGTGCCAGTAGTAGAGGGACTAGCGGGAAATACGAGCAGTACTTC.

V gene TRBV19 combines with J gene TRBJ2-7, with 9 bases lining up with TRBD1. Trimming cost V 8 bases and J 2 bases; bases outside gene matches: 10. The CDR3 length is 15 residues. Germline V gene sequence: CDR1 LNHDA, CDR2 SQIVND (reference sequence). The CDR3 nucleotides are TGTGCCAGTGGACCTGGGACAGGGAGACCCTACGAGCAGTACTTC. This sequence encodes CASGPGTGRPYEQYF.

V usage is TRBV15 and J usage is TRBJ2-7, with 7 bases lining up with TRBD1. The CDR3 is 17 amino acids. The germline V gene encodes CDR1 LNHNV and CDR2 YYDKDF (reference sequence). The V and J ends lost 0 bases and 4 bases, in that order; junction bases with no gene match: 12. The CDR3: CATSRELPGTETYEQYF. DNA of the CDR3: TGTGCCACCAGCAGAGAACTCCCCGGGACAGAGACTTACGAGCAGTACTTC.

This sequence joins TRBV19 and TRBJ1-5; 11 bases align to TRBD1. Germline V gene lookup returns CDR1 LNHDA and CDR2 SQIVND (reference sequence). Trimming at V came to 6 bases and at J to 2 bases, leaving 6 bases not matched to a gene. CDR3 length: 16 amino acids. CDR3 protein: CASSQGQGVGNQPQHF. CDR3 nucleotides: TGTGCCAGTAGCCAGGGACAGGGGGTTGGCAATCAGCCCCAGCATTTT.